This T cell receptor beta chain was recorded in a study of radiotherapy plus CTLA-4 blockade in lung cancer. V lost 3 bases, J lost 4 bases, and 9 bases lay in between. Germline V lookup: CDR1 MNHEY, CDR2 SMNVEV (reference sequence). This CDR3 has 13 residues. Libraries were prepared by immunoSEQ multiplex PCR; TCRdb keeps only in-frame clonotypes and omits some of them. Of tens of thousands of clones listed, roughly three quarters are singletons. The sequence came from a human donor with non-small cell lung cancer who had a complete response to radiotherapy plus ipilimumab. The sample in question was peripheral blood, obtained from a patient treated with radiotherapy plus ipilimumab. The rearrangement joins TRBV27 to TRBJ1-2; D not certain. The CDR3: CASSFSRFYGYTF. CDR3 nucleotides: TGTGCCAGCAGTTTCAGCAGGTTCTATGGCTACACCTTC.